These 18 T cell receptor beta chains were sequenced from one sample in a study of cytomegalovirus exposure and HLA in healthy donors. Assay used: immunoSEQ multiplex PCR; TCRdb lists only in-frame clones, some missing. The table shows roughly 150,000 clones, with 94% occurring only once. The source material was PBMCs. The receptors originated from a man aged 18 to 29 in good health and CMV-seropositive.

This clone was recorded once. This chain joins TRBV5-4 and TRBJ2-2; 13 bases are a match to TRBD2. The CDR3 contains 16 residues. Unmatched junction bases numbered 1, after V lost 1 base and J lost 4 bases. CDR1 and CDR2 from the germline V gene are SGHNT and YYREEE (reference sequence). The DNA of the CDR3 is TGTGCCAGCAGCTTGTGGACTAGCGGGAGCACCGGGGAGCTGTTTTTT. It specifies CASSLWTSGSTGELFF.

V is TRBV6-5 and J is TRBJ2-3; 8 bases are shared with TRBD1. V lost 6 bases to trimming and J lost 0 bases; unmatched junction nucleotides: 5. This CDR3 comprises 15 residues. Looked up from germline, CDR1 is MNHEY and CDR2 is SVGAGI. The CDR3 loop reads CASSQGQGSTDTQYF. The CDR3 region has the DNA TGTGCCAGCAGCCAAGGACAGGGTAGCACAGATACGCAGTATTTT.

V is TRBV7-9 and J is TRBJ2-7; 9 bases are a match to TRBD1. V lost 4 bases and J lost 3; bases outside the gene matches: 7. The CDR3 consists of 15 residues. Looked up from germline, CDR1 is SEHNR and CDR2 is FQNEAQ (reference sequence). The CDR3 region is CASSSGTGWGYEQYF. The CDR3 DNA sequence: TGTGCCAGCAGCTCAGGGACAGGGTGGGGCTACGAGCAGTACTTC.

This chain uses TRBV5-6 with TRBJ2-1; tentative D call: TRBD1 (6 bases). Trimming pared 7 bases from V and 3 bases from J, leaving 17 bases between. Looked up from germline, CDR1 is SGHDT and CDR2 is YYEEEE. The CDR3 runs to 15 residues. The CDR3 loop reads CASSRRTVLYNEQFF. For the CDR3, the DNA is TGTGCCAGCTCTCGACGGACAGTCCTCTACAATGAGCAGTTCTTC.

The genes are TRBV27 and TRBJ2-2; TRBD2 is a possible D gene (6 bases). V shed 0 bases and J shed 7 bases, with 12 bases lying between them. Germline CDR1 reads MNHEY; CDR2 reads SMNVEV (reference sequence). The CDR3 extends over 15 amino acids. This CDR3 reads CASSLSPTSFGELFF. CDR3 DNA: TGTGCCAGCAGTTTATCGCCTACTAGCTTCGGGGAGCTGTTTTTT.

CDR3 in DNA: TGTGCCAGCAGCTTGGCCAGTACAGGTCCCACTGAAGCTTTCTTT. This sequence encodes CASSLASTGPTEAFF. The chain joins TRBV5-5 to TRBJ1-1; maybe TRBD1 (5 bases). Germline lookup yields CDR1 SGHKS and CDR2 YYEKEE (reference sequence). With 0 bases removed from V and 4 bases from J, the gap between germline ends came to 13 bases. The CDR3 totals 15 residues.

The genes are TRBV9 and TRBJ1-3, with D hard to call. Germline V CDR1 and CDR2: SGDLS, YYNGEE. The ends were cut back, 2 bases at V and 2 bases at J, with 11 bases in the middle. The CDR3 consists of 15 residues. This CDR3 reads CASSVGVNTGNTIYF. In DNA form, the CDR3 reads TGTGCCAGCAGCGTCGGGGTAAACACTGGAAACACCATATATTTT. Filled out from reference TRBV9 and TRBJ1-3, the complete variable domain reads DSGVTQTPKHLITATGQRVTLRCSPRSGDLSVYWYQQSLDQGLQFLIQYYNGEERAKGNILERFSAQQFPDLHSELNLSSLELGDSALYFCASSVGVNTGNTIYFGEGSWLTVV.

The chain joins TRBV29-1 to TRBJ1-2; 9 nucleotides line up with TRBD1. Germline V gene data show CDR1 as SQVTM and CDR2 as ANQGSEA. With 7 bases clipped from V and 0 bases from J, the junction kept 12 bases outside the gene matches. This CDR3 is 16 amino acids long. The CDR3 protein is CSAVGTGMDTNYGYTF. As DNA, the CDR3 is TGCAGCGCCGTAGGGACAGGGATGGATACTAACTATGGCTACACCTTC.

This clone showed up just once. The rearrangement links TRBV5-1 to TRBJ2-2; TRBD2 matches at 13 bases. V lost 3 bases, J lost 0 bases, and 5 bases stayed unmatched. The CDR3 sequence is 18 residues long. Germline V gene data show CDR1 as SGHRS and CDR2 as YFSETQ. The CDR3 protein is CASSSRGTSGTNTGELFF. The CDR3 nucleotides read TGCGCCAGCAGCTCCCGCGGGACTAGCGGGACGAACACCGGGGAGCTGTTTTTT.

The chain joins TRBV28 to TRBJ1-1; TRBD1 is a possible D gene (6 bases). Trimming removed 1 base at V and 4 bases at J, with 13 bases between. In germline, CDR1 is MDHEN, CDR2 SYDVKM. The CDR3 spans 15 residues. The CDR3 DNA reads TGTGCCAGCAGTTTATTACAGGGAAGGGGCACTGAAGCTTTCTTT. This sequence encodes CASSLLQGRGTEAFF.

The chain carries TRBV13 and TRBJ2-3; a weak D match, TRBD2 (5 bases). With 1 base removed from V and 3 bases from J, the gap between germline ends came to 11 bases. This CDR3 region has 15 residues. Germline loops: CDR1 PRHDT, CDR2 FYEKMQ (reference sequence). The CDR3 protein is CASSLAEGWTDTQYF. The DNA for the CDR3 is TGTGCCAGCAGCTTAGCCGAGGGTTGGACAGATACGCAGTATTTT.

This chain uses TRBV9 with TRBJ2-2; D gene ambiguous. There are 13 residues in the CDR3. The V end lost 9 bases, the J end lost 0 bases, and 9 bases lay between the germline ends. Germline CDR1 SGDLS, CDR2 YYNGEE. The CDR3 nucleotides read TGTGCCACGGGTGTTGCGAACACCGGGGAGCTGTTTTTT. This encodes CATGVANTGELFF.

CDR3 DNA sequence: TGCGCCAGCAGCCAGGAACAGATGAACACTGAAGCTTTCTTT. Translated, it gives CASSQEQMNTEAFF. This chain joins TRBV4-1 and TRBJ1-1; D gene ambiguous. The CDR3 is 14 residues long. V was trimmed by 3 bases and J by 0 bases, leaving 8 bases between them. Germline CDR1 and CDR2: MGHRA and YSYEKL.

The chain recombines TRBV13 with TRBJ2-1; 10 bases map to TRBD2. The germline V gene encodes CDR1 PRHDT and CDR2 FYEKMQ (reference sequence). The CDR3 is made up of 19 amino acids. Trimming removed 5 bases from V and 3 bases from J; junction bases left unmatched: 16. CDR3 residues: CASSPKEASRTSGYNEQFF. The CDR3 bases are TGTGCCAGCAGCCCAAAGGAGGCAAGCCGGACTAGCGGCTACAATGAGCAGTTCTTC.

The V call is TRBV27, the J call TRBJ1-1, with TRBD1 as a possible D gene (6 bases). The CDR3 length is 14 residues. Looked up from germline, CDR1 is MNHEY and CDR2 is SMNVEV (reference sequence). The germline V and J ends were trimmed by 6 bases and 4 bases, with 15 bases remaining between them. This CDR3 reads CASRRAGVGTEAFF. The CDR3 DNA reads as TGTGCCAGCAGACGTGCAGGGGTGGGCACTGAAGCTTTCTTT.

This chain links TRBV5-1 with TRBJ2-2; TRBD2 might be the D (6 bases). Germline CDR1 SGHRS, CDR2 YFSETQ. CDR3 length: 13 amino acids. With 0 bases removed from V and 8 bases from J, the gap between germline ends came to 8 bases. The DNA of the CDR3 is TGCGCCAGCAGCTTGGCGGGGGAAGGGGAGCTGTTTTTT. This codes for CASSLAGEGELFF.

The chain has TRBV15 and TRBJ2-3; D is ambiguous. The germline CDR1 and CDR2 sequences are LNHNV and YYDKDF (reference sequence). V dropped 6 bases and J dropped 4 bases, with 14 bases sitting between them. This CDR3 has 14 amino acids. CDR3 nucleotides: TGTGCCACCAGTCAAAGAGGTCCAGCAGATACGCAGTATTTT. It codes for CATSQRGPADTQYF.

V usage is TRBV6-1 and J usage is TRBJ2-1, with unresolved D. CDR1 is MNHNS, CDR2 SASEGT, per germline. This CDR3 contains 12 residues. V was clipped by 4 bases and J by 8 bases, with 9 bases between them. The CDR3, as DNA: TGTGCCAGCAGTGTGAGACGGGATGAGCAGTTCTTC. It yields the protein CASSVRRDEQFF.